This T cell receptor (beta chain) was profiled in a study of T cell responses to AZD1222 COVID-19 vaccine. Study-wide results and caveats: Baseline seropositivity characterized only 5 to 7 AZD1222 recipients. Spike regions recognized by vaccine-associated CD4 TCRs spanned the protein, led by 160-218 and 743-854.

Germline values: CDR1 LGHDT, CDR2 YNNKEL (reference sequence). This CDR3 contains 16 residues. After removal of 3 bases from V and 5 bases from J, the junction contained 10 bases not matched to a gene. Profiled with immunoSEQ multiplex PCR; TCRdb holds only in-frame clones, not every one. The sample yields under 200,000 clones, approximately 91% seen once. For this clone: Its specificity is unknown.

Material: peripheral blood, obtained on day 0 of AZD1222 vaccination. The receptor was isolated from an adult in good health. V is TRBV3-1 (or the pseudogene TRBV3-2) and J is TRBJ2-1; TRBD2 aligns across 7 bases. CDR3 DNA: TGTGCCAGCAGCCACTCCGGGACTACCAACAACAATGAGCAGTTCTTC. This encodes CASSHSGTTNNNEQFF.